This T cell receptor (beta chain) is from a study of shared clonotypes between healthy human individuals (dated by TCRdb to 2020 to 2022). Describing the broader study: The cohort included three men and two women between 18 and 49 years of age. To estimate repertoire size and how much clonotype sharing occurs between individuals, the study deeply sequenced the blood TCR repertoires of about five healthy adults. Different laboratories and diverse techniques were used to prepare libraries and sequence TCR repertoires, to increase sequencing depth and limit assay-specific biases. Each donor's leukapheresis produced roughly between roughly 0.85 and 10 billion PBMCs. For each donor, CD4 naive and CD4 memory were each run on three plates, CD8 naive on two plates, and CD8 memory on one plate. Beyond this particular receptor, the publication reports: Even with the large sequencing depth, rarefaction of the sorted-subset datasets indicated that sequencing was incomplete. Approximately 5% of naive CD4, around 4% of naive CD8, around 2.3% of memory CD4, and around 0.4% of memory CD8 clonotypes were shared across several donors. Higher generation probabilities were observed for clonotypes shared by all four sorted-subset donors than for non-shared clonotypes. Pairwise subsampling led to the expectation that sequencing depth would affect the degree of clonotype sharing among donors. Because the study included a small number of donors, the genetic and exposure-history diversity represented was limited. Only blood was sampled, and tissue TCR repertoires likely differ from those in blood. Naive subsets generally had larger estimated clonotype richness than memory subsets did.

A remark on this clone: The clone's antigen remains unknown. Per-base quality was not reported, and no clone a single base away is much larger than it. Other DNA sequences in this specimen translate into the identical CDR3.

The donors were healthy, HIV-negative adults who had no recently reported acute infections or vaccinations. Every donor was a Caucasian adult living in Nashville, Tennessee, USA. CD4+ T cells were enriched through magnetic negative selection, after which naive cells were positively selected on CD45RA and the remaining negative fraction served as the memory subset. After blood collection by leukapheresis, PBMCs were isolated using Ficoll-Histopaque density gradient centrifugation and then cryopreserved in the vapor phase of liquid nitrogen. Analytical flow cytometry was used to check the purity and quantity of each magnetically sorted T cell population. Genomic DNA was isolated from each sorted fraction and quantified by UV absorbance on a Nanodrop 2000c. Measured from the cysteine to the phenylalanine, the CDR3 is 15 residues long. Only the CDR3 DNA stays, 45 bases, in frame from base 1. From V the trimming removes 5 bases and from J it removes 4 bases, while the gene matches leave 5 bases of the junction unaccounted for. Based on the germline V gene, the CDR1 and CDR2 sequences are SGHVS and FNYEAQ.

Using the deep immunoSEQ assay, multiplex PCR amplified TCR CDR3 regions from genomic DNA. Extracted genomic DNA from each cell subset was spread evenly across all wells of several immunoSEQ 96-well plates, with each plate serving as a replicate. Each replicate PCR for sorted subsets received 200 ng genomic DNA, equal to tens of thousands of T cell genomes. Purified libraries were measured with a Qubit 3.0 fluorometer, size-checked on a Bioanalyzer 2100, and measured again with the KAPA Library Quantification kit. Each immunoSEQ 96-well plate was sequenced on its own single-read 150-cycle Illumina NextSeq 550 flow cell. The study's processing was this. The immunoSEQ output contained only junctional sequences without quality scores, so filtering could not match that applied to full-length reads. Sequences were annotated with PyIR, a Python wrapper for IgBLAST v1.9, using IMGT germline references to assign V/J genes and CDR3. Any read was removed if the V/J assignment was weak (E-value above 1e-6), the CDR3 was missing, or the read contained stop codons, out-of-frame junctions, or ambiguous translated residues. V3J clonotypes were defined by identical inferred V gene, J gene, and CDR3 amino acid sequence. Percentage overlap between repertoires was computed as shared unique clonotypes divided by the size of the smaller repertoire. RTK rarefaction, the Chao1 estimator, and Recon v2.1 estimates of unobserved clonotypes were used to assess repertoire richness. Generation probabilities were computed with OLGA for all TCRbeta clonotypes obtained by the gDNA method from several donors. This immuneACCESS table, as held by TCRdb, lists in-frame sequences with V and J called but not all clones. Of the missing ones, under half trace to an unresolved V gene in checked studies; the others have no known cause. The V and J calls and clone size come from that table; D and trimming were worked out from the DNA. The sample data list some 2.4 million clones, and approximately 93% of these were observed just once. Roughly 0.36% of the sample is taken by the ten largest.

The chain employs TRBV7-6 and TRBJ2-1; 10 of the junction bases match TRBD2. This TCR was recovered from a man younger than 35 in good health. Some clones in this sample may be carry-over from other donors' samples. Sequenced input: naive CD4+ T cells from PBMCs. Explained via the paper, the cell subset or site label denotes: CD45RA+ positively selected. The CDR3: CASSPGLAVYNEQFF. The base sequence is TGTGCCAGCAGCCCCGGACTAGCGGTATACAATGAGCAGTTCTTC.